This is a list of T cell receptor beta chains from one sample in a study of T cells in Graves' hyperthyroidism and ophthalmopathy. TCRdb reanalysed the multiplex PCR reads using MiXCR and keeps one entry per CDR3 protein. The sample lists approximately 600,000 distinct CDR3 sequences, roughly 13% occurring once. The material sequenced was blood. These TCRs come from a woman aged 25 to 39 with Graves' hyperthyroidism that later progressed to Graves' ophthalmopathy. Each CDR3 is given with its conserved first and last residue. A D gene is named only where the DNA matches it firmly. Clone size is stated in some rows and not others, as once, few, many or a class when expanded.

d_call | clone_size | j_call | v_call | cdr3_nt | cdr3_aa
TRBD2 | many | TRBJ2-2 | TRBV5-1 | TGCGCCAGCAGCATACGGGGACTAGCGGGATCAACCGGGGAGCTGTTTTTT | CASSIRGLAGSTGELFF
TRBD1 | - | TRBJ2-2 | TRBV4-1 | TGCGCCAGCAGCGCACCGGGACAGGGTAGCAGCACCGGGGAGCTGTTTTTT | CASSAPGQGSSTGELFF
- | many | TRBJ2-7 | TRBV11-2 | TGTGCCAGCAGCTTAGGGGGGGGGACAGGCAACGAGCAGTACTTC | CASSLGGGTGNEQYF
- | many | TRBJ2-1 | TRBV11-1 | TGTGCCAGCAGCTTAGGAGGGACAGGGCCTAGCGGGATGACCCCTCTCTACAATGAGCAGTTCTTC | CASSLGGTGPSGMTPLYNEQFF
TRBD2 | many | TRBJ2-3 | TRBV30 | TGTGCCTGGACCCGCGGGGGTAGCACAGATACGCAGTATTTT | CAWTRGGSTDTQYF
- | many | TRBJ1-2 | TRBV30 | TGTGCCTGGAGGGTTGGGTATGGCTACACCTTC | CAWRVGYGYTF
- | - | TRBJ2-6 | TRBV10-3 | TGTGCCATCAGTGAGGACTCAGGGAGTACTGGGGCCAACGTCCTGACTTTC | CAISEDSGSTGANVLTF
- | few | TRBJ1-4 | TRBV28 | TGTGCCAGCAACCTCCCCCGGGAGAAACTGTTTTTT | CASNLPREKLFF
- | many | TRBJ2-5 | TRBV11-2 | TGTGCCAGCAGCCTCTACGACGGAGTCCAAGAGACCCAGTACTTC | CASSLYDGVQETQYF
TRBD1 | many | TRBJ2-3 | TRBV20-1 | TGCAGTACTTGGTCAGGGGGAGATACGCAGTATTTT | CSTWSGGDTQYF
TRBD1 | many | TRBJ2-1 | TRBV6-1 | TGTGCCAGCAGTGAGCGGGACAGGGCCTACAATGAGCAGTTCTTC | CASSERDRAYNEQFF
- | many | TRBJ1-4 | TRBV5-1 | TGCGCCAGCAGCCCTAATTTGGGAGAAAAACTGTTTTTT | CASSPNLGEKLFF
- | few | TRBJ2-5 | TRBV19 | TGTGCCAGTAGTTTGTGGGCAGGGGTGCCACAAGAGACCCAGTACTTC | CASSLWAGVPQETQYF
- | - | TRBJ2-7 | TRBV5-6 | TGTGCCAGCAGCACCGGACAGTTTACCTACGAGCAGTACTTC | CASSTGQFTYEQYF
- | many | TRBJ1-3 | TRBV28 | TGTGCCAGCAGCCTAAGGCAGTCTGGAAACACCATATATTTT | CASSLRQSGNTIYF
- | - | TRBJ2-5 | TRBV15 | TGTGCCACCAGCAGAGCCACGACTAGTCAAGAGACCCAGTACTTC | CATSRATTSQETQYF
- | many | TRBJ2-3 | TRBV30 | TGTGCCTGGAGCTTGTCAGATACGCAGTATTTT | CAWSLSDTQYF
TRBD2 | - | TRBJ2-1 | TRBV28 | TGTGCCAGCAGTCCCCCAAAGACTAGCGGCGGCAATGAGCAGTTCTTC | CASSPPKTSGGNEQFF
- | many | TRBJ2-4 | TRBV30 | TGTGCCTGGAGTAAGGGGACAACATGGGTTTTAGCCAAAAACATTCAGTACTTC | CAWSKGTTWVLAKNIQYF
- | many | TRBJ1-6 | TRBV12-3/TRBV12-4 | TGTGCCAGCAGTCCGGGCCGTTATAATTCACCCCTCCACTTT | CASSPGRYNSPLHF
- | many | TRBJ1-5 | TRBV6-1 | TGTGCCACCCAGTGGGGGGCCACCGCGGAGCCCCAGCATTTT | CATQWGATAEPQHF
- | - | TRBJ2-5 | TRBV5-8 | TGTGCCAGCAGCAAGACTCCTCTCGGGGAGACCCAGTACTTC | CASSKTPLGETQYF
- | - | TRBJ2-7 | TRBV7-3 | TGTGCCAGCGGGAGGACGGACTCCTACGAGCAGTACTTC | CASGRTDSYEQYF
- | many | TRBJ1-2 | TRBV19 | TGTGCCAGTAACCCATCAAGGACAGAAAACTATGGCTACACCTTC | CASNPSRTENYGYTF
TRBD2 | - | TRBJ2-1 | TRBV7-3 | TGTGCCAGCAGCTTAACGTTCGTAGGGACTAGCGGGAGTAATGAGCAGCTCTTC | CASSLTFVGTSGSNEQLF
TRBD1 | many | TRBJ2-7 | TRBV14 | TGTGCCAGCAGCCAAGCCACAAGCGGGACAGGGGCCTACGAGCAGTACTTC | CASSQATSGTGAYEQYF
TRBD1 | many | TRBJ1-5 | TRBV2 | TGTGCCAGCAGTTTGGACAGGTCTGGACAGCCCCAGCATTTT | CASSLDRSGQPQHF
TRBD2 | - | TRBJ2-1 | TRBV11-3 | TGTGCCAGCAGTCGAAGCCTATTAGGGACTAGCGGGAGTGATGAGCAGTTCTTC | CASSRSLLGTSGSDEQFF
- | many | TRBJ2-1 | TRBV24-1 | TGTGCCACCTCCGATCACACCTACAATGAGCAGTTCTTC | CATSDHTYNEQFF
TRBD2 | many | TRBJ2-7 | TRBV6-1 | TGTGCCAGCAGTGAAGCGACCAGCGGGAGACACGAGCAGTACTTC | CASSEATSGRHEQYF
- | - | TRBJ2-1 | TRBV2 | TGTGCCAGCAATTTGCTAGGAACGCGGAATGAGCAGTTCTTC | CASNLLGTRNEQFF
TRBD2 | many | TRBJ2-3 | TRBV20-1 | TGCAGTGCTGGGGGGGGACTAGCGGGAAGATTCACAGATACGCAGTATTTT | CSAGGGLAGRFTDTQYF
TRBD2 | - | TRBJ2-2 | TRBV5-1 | TGCGCCAGCAGCTTGGACGGGAGGGGTACCGGGGAGCTGTTTTTT | CASSLDGRGTGELFF
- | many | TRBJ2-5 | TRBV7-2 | TGTGCCAGCAGCTCAGGGGTAGAAGAGACCCAGTACTTC | CASSSGVEETQYF
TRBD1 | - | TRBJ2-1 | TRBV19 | TGTGCCAGTAGCCCGGGACAGGGGGTAGGTGAGCAGTTCTTC | CASSPGQGVGEQFF
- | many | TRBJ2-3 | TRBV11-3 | TGTGCCAGCAGCGGCACGACAGCCTACACAGATACGCAGTATTTT | CASSGTTAYTDTQYF
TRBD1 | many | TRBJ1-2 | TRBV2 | TGTGCCAGCAGTGAAGGGACAGGGGGCTATGGCTACACCTTC | CASSEGTGGYGYTF
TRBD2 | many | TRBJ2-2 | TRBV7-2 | TGTGCCAGCAGCCTCCATAGCGGGAGAAGCGGCGGGGAGCTGTTTTTT | CASSLHSGRSGGELFF
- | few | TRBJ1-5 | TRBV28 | TGTGCCAGCAGTTTAGCCCAAGTGCCAGGGGGCAATCAGCCCCAGCATTTT | CASSLAQVPGGNQPQHF
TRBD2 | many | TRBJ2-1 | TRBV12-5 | TGTGCTAGTGGTTTGGTAGCTAGCGGGAGGGCCCTCGGAGAGCAGTTCTTC | CASGLVASGRALGEQFF
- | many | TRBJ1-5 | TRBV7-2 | TGTGCCAGCACCACCCAGGGTCATAGCAATCAGCCCCAGCATTTT | CASTTQGHSNQPQHF
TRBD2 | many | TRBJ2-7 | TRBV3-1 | TGTGCCAGCAGCCAAGTCGGGCGGGAGAACGACGAGCAGTACTTC | CASSQVGRENDEQYF
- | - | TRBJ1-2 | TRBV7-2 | TGTGCCAGCAGCTTAGACGCGCGGTCTGAGGGACGAGGTTATGGCTACACCTTC | CASSLDARSEGRGYGYTF
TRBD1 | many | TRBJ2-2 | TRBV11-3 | TGTGCCAGCAGCTCCGCGTGGGACAGGGGGAAGGCGGAGGAGCTGTTTTTT | CASSSAWDRGKAEELFF
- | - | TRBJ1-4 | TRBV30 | TGTGCCTGCGCCCGGGGAAATGAAAAACTGTTTTTT | CACARGNEKLFF
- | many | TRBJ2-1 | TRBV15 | TGTGCCACCAGCACCTCCAAACCGGGACTTCTTTACAATGAGCAGTTCTTC | CATSTSKPGLLYNEQFF
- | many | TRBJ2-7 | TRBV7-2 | TGTGCCAGCAGCTTAGCGCTTGGAAAGGGCTACGAGCAGTACTTC | CASSLALGKGYEQYF
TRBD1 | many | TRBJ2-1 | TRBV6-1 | TGTGCCAGCAGTGGACCGATTGGACAGGCCTACAATGAGCAGTTCTTC | CASSGPIGQAYNEQFF